This T cell receptor (beta chain) was found in a study of CD8+ T cells in alopecia areata. In each case, RNA was isolated and then reverse transcribed into cDNA as the sequencing template. TCRdb's copy holds only in-frame clones and misses some; the assay was immunoSEQ multiplex PCR. This table has fewer than 200,000 clones, 50% to 75% appearing once. The CDR3 is made up of 12 amino acids. Between the trimmed V and J ends, which lost 3 bases and 6 bases, there was a span of 5 bases. The germline CDR1 and CDR2 sequences are SGHDN and FVKESK. Treatment reported: oral pan-JAK inhibitor, 5-10 mg twice daily. This clone was picked up a small number of times.

The material was CD4+ T cells sorted from blood, obtained at approximately week 60, from a patient treated with tofacitinib. The V and J genes are TRBV14 and TRBJ2-2; D is unclear. The source of this sequence is a human donor with alopecia areata. The CDR3 DNA reads TGTGCCAGCAGCCAGGACCCCGGGGAGCTGTTTTTT. The encoded protein is CASSQDPGELFF.